Presented here are 32 T cell receptor beta chains from one specimen sequenced in a study of cytomegalovirus exposure and HLA in healthy donors. The PCR ran on 60 Vbeta and 13 Jbeta primers. TCRdb's copy holds only in-frame clones and misses some; the assay was immunoSEQ multiplex PCR. The repertoire holds more than 110,000 clones, with 65% to 80% as singletons. The sequenced sample was PBMCs. The receptors originated from a woman between 25 and 40 years old in good health and CMV-seronegative.

The chain has TRBV7-9 and TRBJ2-5, with a tentative D call TRBD1 (5 bases). This CDR3 region has 12 residues. The germline CDR1 and CDR2 sequences are SEHNR and FQNEAQ (reference sequence). V was trimmed by 11 bases and J by 1 base, leaving 11 bases between them. Here the CDR3 DNA reads TGTGCCGGGTCAAGGGGCCAAGAGACCCAGTACTTC. It translates to CAGSRGQETQYF.

The V and J genes are TRBV28 and TRBJ2-1; a possible D gene is TRBD2 (6 bases). Germline CDR1 reads MDHEN; CDR2 reads SYDVKM. This CDR3 is built from 15 residues. Trimming removed 3 bases at V and 0 bases at J, with 9 bases between. This CDR3 reads CASSFLAISYNEQFF. CDR3 coding DNA: TGTGCCAGCAGTTTTCTAGCGATCTCCTACAATGAGCAGTTCTTC.

This chain uses TRBV19 with TRBJ2-1; TRBD1 aligns across 8 bases. V lost 5 bases, J lost 4 bases, and 10 bases stayed unmatched. Germline V gene lookup returns CDR1 LNHDA and CDR2 SQIVND (reference sequence). This CDR3 has 16 residues. CDR3 residues: CASSLHRGAGYNEQFF. DNA of the CDR3: TGTGCCAGTAGTTTGCACAGGGGGGCGGGTTACAATGAGCAGTTCTTC.

The chain uses TRBV18 and TRBJ1-4; no definite D call. The CDR3 is made up of 15 amino acids. V was pared by 5 bases and J by 7 bases, with 17 bases between. CDR1 and CDR2 from the germline V gene are KGHSH and LQKENI. CDR3 residues: CASSDYNPGGEKLFF. CDR3 sequence (DNA): TGTGCCAGCTCAGATTACAACCCCGGCGGTGAAAAACTGTTTTTT.

V is TRBV2 and J is TRBJ1-1; 9 bases align to TRBD1. The CDR3 totals 15 residues. V lost 2 bases to trimming and J lost 9 bases; unmatched junction nucleotides: 10. CDR1 is SNHLY, CDR2 FYNNEI, per germline. The CDR3, as DNA: TGTGCCAGCAGTGAAATGACAGGGGGTTCGGGGAAAGCTTTCTTT. This gives the protein CASSEMTGGSGKAFF. Variable domain in full (rest from reference TRBV2 and TRBJ1-1): EPEVTQTPSHQVTQMGQEVILRCVPISNHLYFYWYRQILGQKVEFLVSFYNNEISEKSEIFDDQFSVERPDGSNFTLKIRSTKLEDSAMYFCASSEMTGGSGKAFFGQGTRLTVV.

The V and J genes are TRBV28 and TRBJ1-1; D unclear. V was clipped by 2 bases and J by 12 bases, with 13 bases between them. The V gene's germline CDR1 is MDHEN and CDR2 SYDVKM. The CDR3 covers 12 residues. CDR3 loop: CASSLVGLETFF. The CDR3 bases are TGTGCCAGCAGTTTAGTGGGCCTTGAGACTTTCTTT.

This sequence joins TRBV28 and TRBJ2-1; 10 nucleotides align to TRBD2. Per germline, CDR1 MDHEN and CDR2 SYDVKM. V lost 5 bases and J lost 7; bases outside the gene matches: 8. The CDR3 is 15 residues long. DNA of the CDR3: TGTGCCAGCAGTATCCAGCGGGAGGGCCGGAATGAGCAGTTCTTC. This sequence encodes CASSIQREGRNEQFF.

This clone was counted a few times. The J gene is TRBJ2-7, the V gene TRBV2; 7 nucleotides agree with TRBD1. This CDR3 has 15 amino acids. Germline V lookup: CDR1 SNHLY, CDR2 FYNNEI. V shed 5 bases and J 2 bases; nucleotides not matched to a gene: 9. DNA for the CDR3: TGTGCCAGCAGTCCGACAGGGCATGGGACCTACGAGCAGTACTTC. It codes for CASSPTGHGTYEQYF.

This chain uses TRBV7-9 with TRBJ2-3; TRBD1 agrees at 7 bases. Germline-derived CDR1 and CDR2 are SEHNR and FQNEAQ (reference sequence). The V and J ends lost 5 bases and 1 base, in that order; junction bases with no gene match: 6. The CDR3 consists of 15 residues. The CDR3 DNA is TGTGCCAGCAGCACAACAGGGGATGGCACAGATACGCAGTATTTT. Residues: CASSTTGDGTDTQYF.

This chain connects TRBV28 to TRBJ1-4; 7 bases line up with TRBD1. The CDR3 has 14 residues. CDR1 and CDR2 from the germline V gene are MDHEN and SYDVKM. V was pared by 6 bases and J by 8 bases, with 9 bases of the junction left unmatched. The CDR3 region has the DNA TGTGCCAGCAGCTCTACAGGGGAAGGGGAAAAACTGTTTTTT. The encoded protein is CASSSTGEGEKLFF. Together with reference TRBV28 and TRBJ1-4, the CDR3 gives the full variable domain: DVKVTQSSRYLVKRTGEKVFLECVQDMDHENMFWYRQDPGLGLRLIYFSYDVKMKEKGDIPEGYSVSREKKERFSLILESASTNQTSMYLCASSSTGEGEKLFFGSGTQLSVL.

This clone was seen a few times. The rearrangement uses TRBV9 and TRBJ2-5; 14 bases agree with TRBD2. Trimming took 4 bases from V and 2 from J; bases not matched to a gene: 7. This CDR3 comprises 17 residues. In germline, CDR1 is SGDLS, CDR2 YYNGEE. The CDR3 here is CASSFGLAGGVQETQYF. The CDR3, as DNA: TGTGCCAGCAGCTTCGGACTAGCGGGGGGAGTACAAGAGACCCAGTACTTC.

The chain combines TRBV6-5 with TRBJ2-1, with 7 bases fitting TRBD2. The CDR3 has 15 residues. Germline loops: CDR1 MNHEY, CDR2 SVGAGI. Germline trimming cut 7 bases from V and 4 bases from J; bases unmatched to any gene: 10. CDR3 in DNA: TGTGCCAGCAAGGGAAGCGGGGCGCCGTACAATGAGCAGTTCTTC. Residues: CASKGSGAPYNEQFF.

This clone was seen a single time. The chain joins TRBV5-8 to TRBJ1-5; no firm D call. Trimming removed 0 bases at V and 0 bases at J, with 7 bases between. CDR1 SGHTS and CDR2 YDEGEE come from the germline V gene. The CDR3 totals 15 residues. The CDR3 DNA reads TGTGCCAGCAGCTTGGGGCAGATTAGCAATCAGCCCCAGCATTTT. This encodes CASSLGQISNQPQHF.

The rearrangement uses TRBV27 and TRBJ1-2, with 11 positions matching TRBD1. Germline CDR1 is MNHEY and CDR2 is SMNVEV (reference sequence). V lost 7 bases and J lost 4; bases outside the gene matches: 8. The CDR3 is 15 amino acids. CDR3 in amino acids: CASTRTGTGGYGYTF. The CDR3 nucleotides are TGTGCCAGCACCAGAACCGGGACAGGGGGCTATGGCTACACCTTC.

The chain recombines TRBV19 with TRBJ2-7; the match to TRBD1 covers 11 bases. The trim removed 4 bases at V and 6 bases at J, leaving 5 bases unmatched. The germline V gene encodes CDR1 LNHDA and CDR2 SQIVND (reference sequence). CDR3 length equals 14 residues. The CDR3 region is CASSTRTGGSEQYF. The DNA for the CDR3 is TGTGCCAGTAGTACCCGGACAGGGGGCTCCGAGCAGTACTTC.

This chain joins TRBV28 and TRBJ1-2; maybe TRBD1 (5 bases). There are 13 residues in the CDR3. Between the trimmed V and J ends, which lost 4 bases and 4 bases, there was a span of 10 bases. CDR1 and CDR2 (germline): MDHEN, SYDVKM. The DNA of the CDR3 is TGTGCCAGCAGTTCTACAGGTACCTATGGCTACACCTTC. This translates into CASSSTGTYGYTF.

The chain links TRBV5-8 to TRBJ2-7; D is perhaps TRBD2 (6 bases). The germline CDR1 and CDR2 sequences are SGHTS and YDEGEE. Trimming pared 4 bases from V and 2 bases from J, leaving 19 bases between. This CDR3 region has 16 residues. The CDR3 DNA reads as TGTGCCAGCAGCCCCGAGCCGGGACTTCCAACCTACGAGCAGTACGTC. This sequence encodes CASSPEPGLPTYEQYV.

The chain links TRBV5-6 to TRBJ1-2, with 10 bases aligning to TRBD1. Trimming cost V 4 bases and J 6 bases; bases outside gene matches: 12. CDR3 size: 16 residues. Germline V gene sequence: CDR1 SGHDT, CDR2 YYEEEE. The CDR3 region is CASSLDALTGGHGYTF. As DNA, the CDR3 is TGTGCCAGCAGCCTCGACGCATTGACAGGGGGCCATGGCTACACCTTC.

The genes are TRBV19 and TRBJ1-5; D unclear. This CDR3 is built from 14 residues. CDR1 is LNHDA, CDR2 SQIVND, per germline (reference sequence). V was pared by 6 bases and J by 6 bases, with 15 bases between. This CDR3 is CASRRSGLLQPQHF. DNA for the CDR3: TGTGCCAGTAGGCGGTCGGGGTTACTTCAGCCCCAGCATTTT. The complete variable domain, with remaining parts taken from reference TRBV19 and TRBJ1-5, reads DGGITQSPKYLFRKEGQNVTLSCEQNLNHDAMYWYRQDPGQGLRLIYYSQIVNDFQKGDIAEGYSVSREKKESFPLTVTSAQKNPTAFYLCASRRSGLLQPQHFGDGTRLSIL.

The chain carries TRBV7-9 and TRBJ2-5; the D gene is possibly TRBD2 (6 bases). The CDR3 length is 14 residues. V was trimmed by 5 bases and J by 2 bases, leaving 12 bases between them. Germline V gene sequence: CDR1 SEHNR, CDR2 FQNEAQ (reference sequence). CDR3 region: CASSPNGGQETQYF. The CDR3 DNA sequence: TGTGCCAGCAGCCCCAACGGGGGACAAGAGACCCAGTACTTC.

The rearrangement joins TRBV19 to TRBJ2-1; possible D gene TRBD2, 5 bases. V lost 6 bases to trimming and J lost 0 bases, with 12 bases between them. In germline, CDR1 is LNHDA, CDR2 SQIVND (reference sequence). The CDR3 runs to 15 residues. The CDR3 DNA reads TGTGCCAGTAGGGTGGGAGATCCCTCCTACAATGAGCAGTTCTTC. This encodes CASRVGDPSYNEQFF.

V is TRBV5-5 and J is TRBJ2-2, with D perhaps TRBD2 (6 bases). V gave up 4 bases and J gave up 0 bases, with 7 bases separating them. The CDR3 runs to 14 residues. The germline CDR1 and CDR2 sequences are SGHKS and YYEKEE (reference sequence). The CDR3 loop reads CASSREPNTGELFF. Here the CDR3 DNA reads TGTGCCAGCAGCCGGGAGCCGAACACCGGGGAGCTGTTTTTT.

This clone was seen a few times. This chain joins TRBV2 and TRBJ2-5, with D possibly matching TRBD2 (6 bases). Germline CDR1 reads SNHLY; CDR2 reads FYNNEI. This CDR3 has 13 residues. V was clipped by 3 bases and J by 5 bases, with 10 bases between them. The CDR3: CASSDVGRETQYF. The CDR3 region has the DNA TGTGCCAGCAGTGATGTTGGGAGGGAGACCCAGTACTTC.

Here the CDR3 DNA reads TGTGCCAGCAGTCTACTTCCTACTAGCACAGATACGCAGTATTTT. The encoded protein is CASSLLPTSTDTQYF. The rearrangement joins TRBV6-6 to TRBJ2-3; D gene uncertain. The CDR3 is made up of 15 amino acids. Germline CDR1 and CDR2: MNHNY and SVGAGI (reference sequence). Trimming removed 5 bases from V and 0 bases from J, with 12 bases in between.

The J gene is TRBJ1-6, the V gene TRBV7-3, with 9 bases aligning to TRBD1. V was pared by 3 bases and J by 7 bases, with 4 bases of the junction left unmatched. The CDR3 extends over 15 amino acids. Germline lookup yields CDR1 SGHTA and CDR2 FQGTGA. CDR3 residues: CASSLDDRGNSPLHF. The DNA for the CDR3 is TGTGCCAGCAGCTTGGATGACAGGGGGAATTCACCCCTCCACTTT. The entire variable domain, with the rest obtained from reference TRBV7-3 and TRBJ1-6, is as follows: GAGVSQTPSNKVTEKGKYVELRCDPISGHTALYWYRQSLGQGPEFLIYFQGTGAADDSGLPNDRFFAVRPEGSVSTLKIQRTERGDSAVYLCASSLDDRGNSPLHFGNGTRLTVT.

The rearrangement joins TRBV10-3 to TRBJ2-5; D not certain. The DNA end lines up better with TRBJ2-7; the J call may be wrong. Germline V lookup: CDR1 ENHRY, CDR2 SYGVKD. CDR3 length: 16 residues. The CDR3 reads CAISEFRLESSYEQYF. The CDR3 coding sequence is TGTGCCATCAGTGAATTCAGGCTCGAGAGCTCCTACGAGCAGTACTTC.

The J gene is TRBJ2-5, the V gene TRBV9, with 7 bases that match TRBD2. The V segment lost 0 bases and the J segment 5 bases; nucleotides outside the gene matches: 4. Germline V gives CDR1 SGDLS, CDR2 YYNGEE. The length of the CDR3 is 14 residues. The CDR3, as DNA: TGTGCCAGCAGCGTAGAGGATAGCGGGGAGACCCAGTACTTC. Translated, it gives CASSVEDSGETQYF.

This clone turned up a few times. DNA for the CDR3: TGTGCCAGCAGAAGGGACAGGGGGCTGGAGACCCAGTACTTC. Protein: CASRRDRGLETQYF. J is TRBJ2-5 and V is TRBV6-1, with TRBD1 identical over 12 bases. This CDR3 region has 14 residues. Germline CDR1 MNHNS, CDR2 SASEGT. Trimming removed 6 bases from V and 5 bases from J; junction bases left unmatched: 4.

The chain uses TRBV4-1 and TRBJ2-1; D call uncertain. CDR1 is MGHRA and CDR2 is YSYEKL in the germline V gene. V lost 4 bases, J lost 4 bases, and 11 bases lay in between. CDR3 length: 14 amino acids. CDR3: CASSLNDLYNEQFF. CDR3 in DNA: TGCGCCAGCAGCCTGAATGACTTGTACAATGAGCAGTTCTTC.

V gene TRBV28 combines with J gene TRBJ1-1, with TRBD1 identical over 11 bases. V shed 7 bases and J 6 bases; nucleotides not matched to a gene: 13. The CDR3 has 16 amino acids. Germline CDR1 is MDHEN and CDR2 is SYDVKM. CDR3 residues: CASKIAGTGGRPEAFF. CDR3 nucleotides: TGTGCCAGCAAAATCGCCGGGACAGGGGGACGTCCTGAAGCTTTCTTT.

The chain carries TRBV10-3 and TRBJ1-4; TRBD1 aligns across 7 bases. The length of the CDR3 is 14 residues. CDR1 and CDR2 from the germline V gene are ENHRY and SYGVKD. Germline trimming cut 6 bases from V and 3 bases from J; bases unmatched to any gene: 4. Here the CDR3 reads CAISLTGSNEKLFF. DNA for the CDR3: TGTGCCATCAGCTTGACAGGGTCTAATGAAAAACTGTTTTTT.

The chain recombines TRBV19 with TRBJ1-2; the D is unclear. Trimming took off 6 bases at V and 4 bases at J, with 9 bases between the two ends. Germline assignment: CDR1 LNHDA and CDR2 SQIVND (reference sequence). This CDR3 is 12 amino acids long. CDR3 region: CASRAGGYGYTF. DNA for the CDR3: TGTGCCAGTAGGGCCGGCGGCTATGGCTACACCTTC. The full variable domain, rest sourced from reference TRBV19 and TRBJ1-2, is DGGITQSPKYLFRKEGQNVTLSCEQNLNHDAMYWYRQDPGQGLRLIYYSQIVNDFQKGDIAEGYSVSREKKESFPLTVTSAQKNPTAFYLCASRAGGYGYTFGSGTRLTVV.